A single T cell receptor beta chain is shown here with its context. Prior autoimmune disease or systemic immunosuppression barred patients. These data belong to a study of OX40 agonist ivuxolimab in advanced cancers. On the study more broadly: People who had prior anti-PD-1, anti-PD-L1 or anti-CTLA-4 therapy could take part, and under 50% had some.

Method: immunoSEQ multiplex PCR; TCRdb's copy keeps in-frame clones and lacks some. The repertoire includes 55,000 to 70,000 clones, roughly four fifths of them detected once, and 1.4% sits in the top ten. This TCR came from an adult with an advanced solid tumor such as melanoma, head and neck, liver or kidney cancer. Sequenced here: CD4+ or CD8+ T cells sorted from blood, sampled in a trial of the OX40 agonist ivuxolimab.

The CDR3 sequence is CAWSTTGGTSPLHF. CDR3 nucleotide sequence: TGTGCCTGGAGTACAACAGGGGGGACTTCACCCCTCCACTTT. The J gene is TRBJ1-6, the V gene TRBV30; 8 bases are a match to TRBD1. V shed 2 bases and J 9 bases; nucleotides not matched to a gene: 6. The CDR3 has 14 amino acids. The germline CDR1 and CDR2 sequences are GTSNPN and SVGIG (reference sequence).